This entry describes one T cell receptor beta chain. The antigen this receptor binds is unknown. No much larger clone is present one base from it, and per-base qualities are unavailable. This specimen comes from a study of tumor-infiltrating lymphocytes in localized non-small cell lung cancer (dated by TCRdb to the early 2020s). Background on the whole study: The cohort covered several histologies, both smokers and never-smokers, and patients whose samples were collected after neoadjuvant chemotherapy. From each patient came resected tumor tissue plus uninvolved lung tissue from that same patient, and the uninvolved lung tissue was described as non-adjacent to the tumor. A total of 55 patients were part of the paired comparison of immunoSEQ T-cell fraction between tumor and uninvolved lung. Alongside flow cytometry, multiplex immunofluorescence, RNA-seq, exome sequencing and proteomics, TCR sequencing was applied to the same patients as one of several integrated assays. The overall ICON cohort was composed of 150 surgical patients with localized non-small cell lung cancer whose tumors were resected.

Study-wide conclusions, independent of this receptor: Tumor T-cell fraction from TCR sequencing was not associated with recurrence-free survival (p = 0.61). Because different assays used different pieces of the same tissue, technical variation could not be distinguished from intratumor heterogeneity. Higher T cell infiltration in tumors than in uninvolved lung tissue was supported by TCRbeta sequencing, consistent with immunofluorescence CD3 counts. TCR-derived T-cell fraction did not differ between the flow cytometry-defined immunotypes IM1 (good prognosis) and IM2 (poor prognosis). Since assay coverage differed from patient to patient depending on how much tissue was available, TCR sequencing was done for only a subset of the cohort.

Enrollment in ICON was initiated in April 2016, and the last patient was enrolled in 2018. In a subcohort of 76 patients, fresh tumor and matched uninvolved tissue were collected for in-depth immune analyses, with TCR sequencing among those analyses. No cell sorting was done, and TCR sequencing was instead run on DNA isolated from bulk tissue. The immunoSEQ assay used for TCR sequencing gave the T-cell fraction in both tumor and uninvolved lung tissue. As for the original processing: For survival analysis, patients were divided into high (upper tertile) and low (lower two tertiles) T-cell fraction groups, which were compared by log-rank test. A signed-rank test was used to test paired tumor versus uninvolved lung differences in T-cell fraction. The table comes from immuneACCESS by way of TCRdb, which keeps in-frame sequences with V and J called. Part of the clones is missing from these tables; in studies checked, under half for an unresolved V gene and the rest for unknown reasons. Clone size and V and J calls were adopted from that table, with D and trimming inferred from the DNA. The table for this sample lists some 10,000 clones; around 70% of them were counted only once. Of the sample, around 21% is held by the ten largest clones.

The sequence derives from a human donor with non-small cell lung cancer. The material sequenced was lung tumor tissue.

The CDR3: CASSIWGMNTEAFF. Here is the DNA: TGTGCCAGTAGTATATGGGGCATGAACACTGAAGCTTTCTTT. In this chain, TRBV19 is recombined with TRBJ1-1, and possibly TRBD1, on 5 matching bases. Reading the germline V gene (reference sequence) gives CDR1 LNHDA and CDR2 SQIVND. Inclusive of the bounding cysteine and phenylalanine, the CDR3 is 14 residues long. Only CDR3 DNA remains: 42 bases, in frame from the first base. Between the V and J ends, shortened by 2 bases and 0 bases respectively, the junction contains 7 bases.